The entry below describes one TCR beta chain. This specimen belongs to a study of blood T cell repertoires in COVID-19. For the study at large: Researchers got acute and convalescent COVID-19 samples from the United States, Italy and Spain.

This CDR3 is built from 12 residues. V lost 4 bases to trimming and J lost 4 bases, with 7 bases between them. CDR1 and CDR2 (germline): ENHRY, SYGVKD. The data were produced by immunoSEQ multiplex PCR, yet TCRdb's version contains in-frame clones alone and is incomplete. The sample has 240,000 or so clones; 86% are singletons. Source material: peripheral blood. The receptor comes from a man older than 75 with acute or convalescent COVID-19. V usage is TRBV10-3 and J usage is TRBJ1-1; tentative D call: TRBD1 (6 bases). This chain's CDR3 is CAISGTATEAFF. DNA of the CDR3: TGTGCCATCAGTGGGACAGCCACTGAAGCTTTCTTT.